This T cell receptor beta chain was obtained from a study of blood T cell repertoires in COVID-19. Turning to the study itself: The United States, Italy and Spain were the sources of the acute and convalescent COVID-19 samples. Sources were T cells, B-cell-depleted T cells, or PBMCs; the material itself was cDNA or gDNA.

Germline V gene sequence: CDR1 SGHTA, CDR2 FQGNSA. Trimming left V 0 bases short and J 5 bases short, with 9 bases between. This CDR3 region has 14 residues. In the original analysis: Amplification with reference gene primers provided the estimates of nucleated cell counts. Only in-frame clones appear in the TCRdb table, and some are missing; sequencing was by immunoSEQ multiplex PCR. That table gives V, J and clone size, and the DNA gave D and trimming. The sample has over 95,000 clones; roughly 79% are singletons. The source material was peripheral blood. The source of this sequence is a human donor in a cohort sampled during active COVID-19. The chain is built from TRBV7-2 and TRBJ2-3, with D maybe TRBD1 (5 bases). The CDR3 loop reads CASSLAPGKDTQYF. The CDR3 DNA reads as TGTGCCAGCAGCTTAGCCCCAGGGAAAGATACGCAGTATTTT.